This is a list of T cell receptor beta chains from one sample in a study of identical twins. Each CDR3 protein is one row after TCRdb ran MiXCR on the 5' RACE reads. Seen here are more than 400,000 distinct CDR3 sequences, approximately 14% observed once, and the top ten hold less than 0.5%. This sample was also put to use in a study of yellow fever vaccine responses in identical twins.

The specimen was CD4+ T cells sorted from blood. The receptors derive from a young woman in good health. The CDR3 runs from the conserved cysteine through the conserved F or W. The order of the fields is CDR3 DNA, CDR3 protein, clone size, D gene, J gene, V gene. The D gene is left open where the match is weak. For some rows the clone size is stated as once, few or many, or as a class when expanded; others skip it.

cdr3_nt: TGTGCCAGCAGTTTAGAGAGTAAACTTAATCAGCCCCAGCATTTT; cdr3_aa: CASSLESKLNQPQHF; clone_size: many; d_call: -; j_call: TRBJ1-5; v_call: TRBV12-3/TRBV12-4
cdr3_nt: TGTGCCAGCAGCCAAGCAGGGAAGAGCTCCTACAATGAGCAGTTCTTC; cdr3_aa: CASSQAGKSSYNEQFF; clone_size: -; d_call: -; j_call: TRBJ2-1; v_call: TRBV7-9
cdr3_nt: TGTGCCAGCAGTTTAGTGTTGACGGTAGGGCGGCAAGAGACCCAGTACTTC; cdr3_aa: CASSLVLTVGRQETQYF; clone_size: -; d_call: -; j_call: TRBJ2-5; v_call: TRBV12-3/TRBV12-4
cdr3_nt: TGTGCCAGCAGCGTCACGCCGGGGGATACGCAGTATTTT; cdr3_aa: CASSVTPGDTQYF; clone_size: few; d_call: -; j_call: TRBJ2-3; v_call: TRBV9
cdr3_nt: TGTGCCAGCAGCTACAGGGGAGAGGTCGGGGAGCAGTACTTC; cdr3_aa: CASSYRGEVGEQYF; clone_size: few; d_call: TRBD1; j_call: TRBJ2-7; v_call: TRBV6-5
cdr3_nt: TGCAGTGCTAACCCGGGACTAGCGGGAGCCTACGAGCAGTACTTC; cdr3_aa: CSANPGLAGAYEQYF; clone_size: -; d_call: TRBD2; j_call: TRBJ2-7; v_call: TRBV20-1
cdr3_nt: TGTGCCAGCAGTAAATGGGGGGGCCGTAGCAATCAGCCCCAGCATTTT; cdr3_aa: CASSKWGGRSNQPQHF; clone_size: few; d_call: -; j_call: TRBJ1-5; v_call: TRBV27
cdr3_nt: TGTGCCAGCAGCCATGGGACCTCAAAGAAGAACAGGGTCCCGGGGGTAGATACGAAGTATTTT; cdr3_aa: CASSHGTSKKNRVPGVDTKYF; clone_size: -; d_call: -; j_call: TRBJ2-3; v_call: TRBV3-1
cdr3_nt: TGTGCCAGCAGTTACTCGAGTCGCCCAGGGGCTGAAGCTTTCTTT; cdr3_aa: CASSYSSRPGAEAFF; clone_size: few; d_call: -; j_call: TRBJ1-1; v_call: TRBV6-5
cdr3_nt: TGCTGTGCTAGGAGGGAGACAGGGTTGGGCAATCAGCCCCAGCATTTT; cdr3_aa: CCARRETGLGNQPQHF; clone_size: -; d_call: TRBD1; j_call: TRBJ1-5; v_call: TRBV20-1
cdr3_nt: TGCAGTGCTAGAGAGGAAGGCGGGAGGCGGAATGAGCAGTTCTTC; cdr3_aa: CSAREEGGRRNEQFF; clone_size: -; d_call: TRBD2; j_call: TRBJ2-1; v_call: TRBV20-1
cdr3_nt: TGCGCCAGCAGCGCGGAGACGGGAAGGATAGCGGGAGACTCCTACAATGAGCAGTTCTTC; cdr3_aa: CASSAETGRIAGDSYNEQFF; clone_size: -; d_call: TRBD2; j_call: TRBJ2-1; v_call: TRBV5-1
cdr3_nt: TGTGCCAGCACTTCCGGGGGGCAGGGGGCGAACACCGGGGAGCTGTTTTTT; cdr3_aa: CASTSGGQGANTGELFF; clone_size: many; d_call: -; j_call: TRBJ2-2; v_call: TRBV12-3/TRBV12-4
cdr3_nt: TGCGCCAGCAGCTTGTTGCAGGAAACCTACGAGCAGTACTTC; cdr3_aa: CASSLLQETYEQYF; clone_size: many; d_call: -; j_call: TRBJ2-7; v_call: TRBV5-1
cdr3_nt: TGCGCCAGCAGCCAACGCCCGAATGAAAAACTGTTTTTT; cdr3_aa: CASSQRPNEKLFF; clone_size: -; d_call: -; j_call: TRBJ1-4; v_call: TRBV4-1
cdr3_nt: TGCGCCAGCAGCTTCAGCGGGAGGGACACAGATACGCAGTATTTT; cdr3_aa: CASSFSGRDTDTQYF; clone_size: -; d_call: TRBD2; j_call: TRBJ2-3; v_call: TRBV5-1
cdr3_nt: TGCGCCAGCAGCCAAGCCAACAGGGGCGGAGGGGAAGCTTTCTTT; cdr3_aa: CASSQANRGGGEAFF; clone_size: few; d_call: TRBD1; j_call: TRBJ1-1; v_call: TRBV4-1
cdr3_nt: TGTGCCAGCAGTTTCGTTGGGGTGGAGAATGAAAAACTGTTTTTT; cdr3_aa: CASSFVGVENEKLFF; clone_size: many; d_call: -; j_call: TRBJ1-4; v_call: TRBV12-3/TRBV12-4
cdr3_nt: TGTGCCAGCAGTTTACAACTAGCGGCGGACTCCTACGAGCAGTACTTC; cdr3_aa: CASSLQLAADSYEQYF; clone_size: -; d_call: TRBD2; j_call: TRBJ2-7; v_call: TRBV6-5
cdr3_nt: TGCAGTGCTAATAGCGGGGGGGCGTGGGAGACCCAGTACTTC; cdr3_aa: CSANSGGAWETQYF; clone_size: -; d_call: TRBD2; j_call: TRBJ2-5; v_call: TRBV20-1
cdr3_nt: TGTGCCACCAGCTGGGGCAGGCCTAACTCTGGAAACACCATATATTTT; cdr3_aa: CATSWGRPNSGNTIYF; clone_size: few; d_call: -; j_call: TRBJ1-3; v_call: TRBV15
cdr3_nt: TGCAGTGCTATGAAGTCTAGCGGGATTAGCACAGATACGCAGTATTTT; cdr3_aa: CSAMKSSGISTDTQYF; clone_size: -; d_call: TRBD2; j_call: TRBJ2-3; v_call: TRBV20-1
cdr3_nt: TGTGCCAGCAGTCTGGGACTAGCGGGGGGAATCACCGGGGAGCTGTTTTTT; cdr3_aa: CASSLGLAGGITGELFF; clone_size: few; d_call: TRBD2; j_call: TRBJ2-2; v_call: TRBV6-1
cdr3_nt: TGTGCCATCAGTGAGTTTCAGGGCTCCGGCACAGATACGCAGTATTTT; cdr3_aa: CAISEFQGSGTDTQYF; clone_size: -; d_call: -; j_call: TRBJ2-3; v_call: TRBV10-3
cdr3_nt: TGCAGTGCCTCAGGACTAGCGGTGTACGAGCAGTACTTC; cdr3_aa: CSASGLAVYEQYF; clone_size: few; d_call: TRBD2; j_call: TRBJ2-7; v_call: TRBV20-1
cdr3_nt: TGTGCCAGCAGTGCTGAGCGGGAGGGCTCCGAGCAGTACTTC; cdr3_aa: CASSAEREGSEQYF; clone_size: few; d_call: TRBD2; j_call: TRBJ2-7; v_call: TRBV2
cdr3_nt: TGCGCCAGCAGCCAGGACCGACGGGACAGGCTCACAGATACGCAGTATTTT; cdr3_aa: CASSQDRRDRLTDTQYF; clone_size: few; d_call: TRBD1; j_call: TRBJ2-3; v_call: TRBV4-1
cdr3_nt: TGTGCCATCGGCGGGGGATCTGGGGCCAACGTCCTGACTTTC; cdr3_aa: CAIGGGSGANVLTF; clone_size: -; d_call: TRBD2; j_call: TRBJ2-6; v_call: TRBV10-3
cdr3_nt: TGCAGTGCTAGGATTGACAGGGCGGGTCAGCCCCAGCATTTT; cdr3_aa: CSARIDRAGQPQHF; clone_size: few; d_call: TRBD1; j_call: TRBJ1-5; v_call: TRBV20-1
cdr3_nt: TGTGCCAGCAGCCCCAGGACTAGCGGGGGGTTTAACGAGCAGTACTTC; cdr3_aa: CASSPRTSGGFNEQYF; clone_size: -; d_call: TRBD2; j_call: TRBJ2-7; v_call: TRBV3-1
cdr3_nt: TGTGCCAGCAGCTTAGGGGTGGGGGCAATCGATGAGCAGTTCTTC; cdr3_aa: CASSLGVGAIDEQFF; clone_size: -; d_call: -; j_call: TRBJ2-1; v_call: TRBV7-3
cdr3_nt: TGCAGCCACAAAGAAGCCCAGGGGAGCTCCTACAATGAGCAGTTCTTC; cdr3_aa: CSHKEAQGSSYNEQFF; clone_size: -; d_call: -; j_call: TRBJ2-1; v_call: TRBV29-1
cdr3_nt: TGTGCCAGCAGCCAAGTAGGTGGGCATGAGCAGTTCTTC; cdr3_aa: CASSQVGGHEQFF; clone_size: -; d_call: -; j_call: TRBJ2-1; v_call: TRBV3-1
cdr3_nt: TGCAGTGCTAGACCGGACAGGGTGAACACTGAAGCTTTCTTT; cdr3_aa: CSARPDRVNTEAFF; clone_size: -; d_call: TRBD1; j_call: TRBJ1-1; v_call: TRBV20-1
cdr3_nt: TGCAGCGTAGGACAACGGGCAGATGAGCAGTTCTTC; cdr3_aa: CSVGQRADEQFF; clone_size: -; d_call: -; j_call: TRBJ2-1; v_call: TRBV29-1
cdr3_nt: TGTGCCAGCGCCCCGGGACTGGAGACCCAGTACTTC; cdr3_aa: CASAPGLETQYF; clone_size: -; d_call: -; j_call: TRBJ2-5; v_call: TRBV3-1
cdr3_nt: TGTGCCAGCAGCCCACGGGTCTTTAATGAAAAACTGTTTTTT; cdr3_aa: CASSPRVFNEKLFF; clone_size: -; d_call: -; j_call: TRBJ1-4; v_call: TRBV7-2
cdr3_nt: TGTGCCAGCAATGAAGGGGTCTTAAGGACCCAGCATTTT; cdr3_aa: CASNEGVLRTQHF; clone_size: -; d_call: -; j_call: TRBJ1-5; v_call: TRBV19
cdr3_nt: TGCAGTGCTCGTCGAAACCTTAGGACTAGCGGGAGTGAGACCCAGTACTTC; cdr3_aa: CSARRNLRTSGSETQYF; clone_size: -; d_call: TRBD2; j_call: TRBJ2-5; v_call: TRBV20-1
cdr3_nt: TGTGCCAGCAGTCCGACCCTCGGACAGCTGAACACTGAAGCTTTCTTT; cdr3_aa: CASSPTLGQLNTEAFF; clone_size: few; d_call: -; j_call: TRBJ1-1; v_call: TRBV25-1
cdr3_nt: TGTGCCAGCAGCACTCTTGCAGGGGACAATGAGCAGTTCTTC; cdr3_aa: CASSTLAGDNEQFF; clone_size: few; d_call: -; j_call: TRBJ2-1; v_call: TRBV6-1
cdr3_nt: TGTGCCAGCAGCCGGACAGGGCACCGGGTATTC; cdr3_aa: CASSRTGHRVF; clone_size: -; d_call: TRBD1; j_call: TRBJ2-5; v_call: TRBV7-9
cdr3_nt: TGTGCCAGCAGCGGATCTTCAGGGGGCGAGGTGGCTTTCTTT; cdr3_aa: CASSGSSGGEVAFF; clone_size: few; d_call: TRBD1; j_call: TRBJ1-1; v_call: TRBV14
cdr3_nt: TGCAGTGCTAGTCGGTCAGGGAACAATCAGCCCCAGCATTTT; cdr3_aa: CSASRSGNNQPQHF; clone_size: -; d_call: -; j_call: TRBJ1-5; v_call: TRBV20-1
cdr3_nt: TGTGCCAGCTCACTAAATCCGGGACTAGCGGGGGGGCTATTCTACAATGAGCAGTTCTTC; cdr3_aa: CASSLNPGLAGGLFYNEQFF; clone_size: few; d_call: TRBD2; j_call: TRBJ2-1; v_call: TRBV18
cdr3_nt: TGTGCCAGCAGCCAAGAGACAGGGGGCAATCAGCCCCAGCATTTT; cdr3_aa: CASSQETGGNQPQHF; clone_size: -; d_call: TRBD1; j_call: TRBJ1-5; v_call: TRBV3-1
cdr3_nt: TGCGCCAGCAGCTTGGGGTTGGGACTACCCTACAATGAGCAGTTCTTC; cdr3_aa: CASSLGLGLPYNEQFF; clone_size: few; d_call: TRBD2; j_call: TRBJ2-1; v_call: TRBV5-1
cdr3_nt: TGTGCCACCAGTGACCAGTTGGGGACCCAGTACTTC; cdr3_aa: CATSDQLGTQYF; clone_size: few; d_call: -; j_call: TRBJ2-5; v_call: TRBV24-1
cdr3_nt: TGTGCCAGCAGCGTGCGGACTAGCGATAACGGGGAGCTGTTTTTT; cdr3_aa: CASSVRTSDNGELFF; clone_size: -; d_call: TRBD2; j_call: TRBJ2-2; v_call: TRBV9